Below are 5 T cell receptor beta chains sequenced from a single sample in a study of blood T cell repertoires in COVID-19. TCRdb's copy holds only in-frame clones and misses some; the assay was immunoSEQ multiplex PCR. This sample has about 74,000 clones; just over 85% occur once, and the top ten carry roughly 1.9%. Sample: peripheral blood. These receptors originate from a woman older than 75 with active or convalescent COVID-19.

This chain links TRBV19 with TRBJ1-5, with D perhaps TRBD1 (5 bases). Germline CDR1 reads LNHDA; CDR2 reads SQIVND (reference sequence). Trimming left V 3 bases short and J 4 bases short, with 10 bases between. This CDR3 has 14 residues. CDR3: CASSIGGVNQPQHF. The CDR3 nucleotides read TGTGCCAGTAGTATTGGGGGGGTGAATCAGCCCCAGCATTTT.

This sequence joins TRBV18 and TRBJ2-3; 9 bases are shared with TRBD2. The CDR3 totals 14 residues. CDR1 and CDR2 (germline): KGHSH, LQKENI. Trimming at V came to 8 bases and at J to 1 base, leaving 4 bases not matched to a gene. This chain's CDR3 is CASGRLAGTDTQYF. As DNA, the CDR3 is TGTGCCAGCGGGCGACTAGCGGGCACAGATACGCAGTATTTT.

This clone was counted once. The chain has TRBV11-2 and TRBJ1-3; D may be TRBD1 (6 bases). V was cut by 3 bases and J by 4 bases, with 13 bases left in between. Germline CDR1 reads SGHAT; CDR2 reads FQNNGV. CDR3 length equals 15 residues. In nucleotides, the CDR3 is TGTGCCAGCAGCTTCCGGGGGGCGAAAGGAAACACCATATATTTT. It yields the protein CASSFRGAKGNTIYF.

V is TRBV7-2 and J is TRBJ1-5; 7 nucleotides line up with TRBD1. Looked up from germline, CDR1 is SGHTA and CDR2 is FQGNSA. V lost 1 base to trimming and J lost 7 bases; unmatched junction nucleotides: 7. The CDR3 is 15 amino acids. This CDR3 is CASSLETGNRQPQHF. The DNA of the CDR3 is TGTGCCAGCAGCTTAGAGACAGGGAATCGACAGCCCCAGCATTTT.

V and J are TRBV6-5 and TRBJ1-2, with 7 positions matching TRBD1. CDR3 length: 13 residues. Germline V gene data show CDR1 as MNHEY and CDR2 as SVGAGI. With V trimmed by 5 bases and J by 4 bases, 4 bases remained unmatched. CDR3 in DNA: TGTGCCAGCAGTACAGGGGCCCTCTATGGCTACACCTTC. It yields the protein CASSTGALYGYTF.